This T cell receptor beta chain comes out of a study of cytotoxic CD8 clonotypes in ibrutinib-treated CLL. Study background: Sample averages reached 250,000 to 300,000 productive templates and some 86,000 productive rearrangements.

As concerns this clone: Its matching antigen is unknown.

Overall study results and limits: Treatment saw public clonotypes, which were uncommon, either contract or stay stable.

Per germline, CDR1 LNHDA and CDR2 SQIVND (reference sequence). V gave up 4 bases and J gave up 0 bases, with 12 bases separating them. This CDR3 has 15 amino acids. Sequencing used immunoSEQ multiplex PCR; TCRdb keeps in-frame clones, though not all of them. The table includes under 150,000 clones, over 75% detected once. Cryopreserved PBMCs were the source of around 1.8 micrograms of genomic DNA, which went to TCR beta libraries. This chain connects TRBV19 to TRBJ1-1; no definite D call. The sequences come from PBMCs, collected after 36 months of ibrutinib treatment. The receptor was derived from a human donor with chronic lymphocytic leukemia. DNA for the CDR3: TGTGCCAGTAGTACCCCCGGCCGCATGAACACTGAAGCTTTCTTT. Its translation is CASSTPGRMNTEAFF.